These 9 T cell receptor beta chains came from one sample sequenced in a study of T cells in Graves' hyperthyroidism and ophthalmopathy. Amplification of TCR beta CDR3 regions was performed using RNA transcripts as template. Initially, a first-round RT-PCR of the TCR CDR3 employed the HTBI primer set. Via MiXCR, TCRdb re-called the multiplex PCR reads, giving one row per CDR3 protein. This sample has a few hundred thousand distinct CDR3 sequences; about 15% occur once, and the top ten carry under 25%. Sequenced sample: blood. The receptor set was obtained from a woman aged 60-75 years with Graves' ophthalmopathy.

This clonotype was recorded at least ten times. The gene calls are TRBV20-1 and TRBJ1-4; a weak D match, TRBD1 (6 bases). V gave up 6 bases and J gave up 7 bases, with 12 bases separating them. The CDR3 length is 12 residues. CDR1 and CDR2 (germline): DFQATT, SNEGSKA (reference sequence). Written as DNA, the CDR3 is TGCAGTGCCGCCTCGGGGGCTGAAAAACTGTTTTTT. Translated: CSAASGAEKLFF.

The rearrangement uses TRBV4-2 and TRBJ2-1; 9 bases align to TRBD2. The CDR3 loop spans 17 amino acids. In germline, CDR1 is LGHNA, CDR2 YNFKEQ. V shed 0 bases, J shed 9 bases, and the junction held 12 bases outside the gene matches. CDR3: CASSQEALAGSVGEQFF. The CDR3 coding sequence is TGTGCCAGCAGCCAAGAAGCCCTAGCGGGAAGTGTGGGTGAGCAGTTCTTC.

This clonotype was observed many times. This chain uses TRBV28 with TRBJ2-7, with 12 bases that match TRBD2. The CDR3 spans 15 residues. CDR1 is MDHEN and CDR2 is SYDVKM in the germline V gene. V lost 5 bases and J lost 4; bases outside the gene matches: 6. The CDR3 loop reads CASSLLTSGSYEQYF. CDR3 in DNA: TGTGCCAGCAGTCTCCTGACTAGCGGGAGTTACGAGCAGTACTTC.

The table lists this clonotype with many counts. The chain is built from TRBV2 and TRBJ2-7, with D possibly being TRBD2 (6 bases). V gave up 7 bases and J gave up 9 bases, with 25 bases separating them. This CDR3 spans 15 amino acids. The germline V gene encodes CDR1 SNHLY and CDR2 FYNNEI. Here the CDR3 DNA reads TGTGCCAGCATGGGACGGGAACTAGCATTGGACGGGCAGTACTTC. The encoded protein is CASMGRELALDGQYF.

This clonotype has at least ten counts. This chain uses TRBV11-2 with TRBJ1-1; D ambiguous. V was cut by 5 bases and J by 10 bases, with 11 bases left in between. The germline CDR1 and CDR2 sequences are SGHAT and FQNNGV. The CDR3 loop spans 11 amino acids. This CDR3 is CASSHSGGAFF. The CDR3 DNA follows: TGTGCCAGCAGCCATTCGGGAGGAGCTTTCTTT.

This clonotype has only a few counts. The chain has TRBV19 and TRBJ2-7; D is undetermined. The CDR3 covers 15 residues. Deletions cut 4 bases from V and 0 bases from J, with 13 bases between. The germline gives CDR1 LNHDA, CDR2 SQIVND (reference sequence). CDR3 in amino acids: CASSNGLTGSYEQYF. CDR3 in DNA: TGTGCCAGTAGTAATGGCCTAACGGGCTCCTACGAGCAGTACTTC. Supplemented by reference TRBV19 and TRBJ2-7, the full variable domain reads DGGITQSPKYLFRKEGQNVTLSCEQNLNHDAMYWYRQDPGQGLRLIYYSQIVNDFQKGDIAEGYSVSREKKESFPLTVTSAQKNPTAFYLCASSNGLTGSYEQYFGPGTRLTVT.

This clonotype was seen repeatedly, ten times or more. V gene TRBV2 combines with J gene TRBJ2-1, with TRBD2 matching 8 bases. The CDR3 is 14 amino acids. Germline V CDR1 and CDR2: SNHLY, FYNNEI. Losses at the gene ends were 7 bases for V and 3 bases for J; bases not matched to a gene: 5. This CDR3 reads CASNVAGLYNEQFF. DNA of the CDR3: TGTGCCAGCAACGTAGCGGGGCTCTACAATGAGCAGTTCTTC.

This clonotype has a count of ten or more. This chain links TRBV2 with TRBJ2-1; TRBD2 matches 10 bases. This CDR3 comprises 14 residues. J gave up 9 bases and V 7 bases, and 9 bases lay outside the gene matches. Germline V CDR1 and CDR2: SNHLY, FYNNEI. CDR3 sequence reads: CASTRAGGPVEQFF. The CDR3 DNA reads as TGTGCCAGCACCCGAGCGGGAGGGCCCGTTGAGCAGTTCTTC.

This clonotype was counted ten times or more. The chain has TRBV5-1 and TRBJ1-2; the match to TRBD1 covers 9 bases. The CDR3 consists of 13 residues. The germline CDR1 and CDR2 sequences are SGHRS and YFSETQ. The V and J ends lost 4 bases and 7 bases, in that order; junction bases with no gene match: 5. The CDR3 sequence is CASSIGQGPGYTF. CDR3 sequence (DNA): TGCGCCAGCAGCATCGGACAGGGGCCTGGCTACACCTTC.